This paragraph reports one T cell receptor beta chain. Its specificity is unknown. The data stem from a study of OX40 agonist ivuxolimab in advanced cancers. At the level of the study: Patients were dosed with the agonistic anti-OX40 (CD134) antibody ivuxolimab.

Autoimmune disease history or systemic immunosuppression excluded patients. Sampling of blood occurred at baseline, cycle 4 day 1, and cycle 7 day 1. Study outcomes and limitations: There were, on average, more expanded clones in CD8+ T cells than in CD4+.

Method: immunoSEQ multiplex PCR; TCRdb's copy keeps in-frame clones and lacks some. The sample carries 9,000 to 13,000 clones, 77% recorded once. This TCR was recovered from an adult with an advanced solid tumor such as melanoma, head and neck, liver or kidney cancer. The sequences come from CD4+ or CD8+ T cells sorted from blood, collected in a trial of the OX40 agonist ivuxolimab.

This chain's CDR3 is CASSGDSGELFF. CDR3 nucleotide sequence: TGTGCCAGCAGCGGAGACAGCGGGGAGCTGTTTTTT. This chain links TRBV9 with TRBJ2-2, with D maybe TRBD1 (5 bases). V shed 3 bases and J shed 7 bases, with 7 bases lying between them. Germline V gene data show CDR1 as SGDLS and CDR2 as YYNGEE. CDR3 length equals 12 residues.